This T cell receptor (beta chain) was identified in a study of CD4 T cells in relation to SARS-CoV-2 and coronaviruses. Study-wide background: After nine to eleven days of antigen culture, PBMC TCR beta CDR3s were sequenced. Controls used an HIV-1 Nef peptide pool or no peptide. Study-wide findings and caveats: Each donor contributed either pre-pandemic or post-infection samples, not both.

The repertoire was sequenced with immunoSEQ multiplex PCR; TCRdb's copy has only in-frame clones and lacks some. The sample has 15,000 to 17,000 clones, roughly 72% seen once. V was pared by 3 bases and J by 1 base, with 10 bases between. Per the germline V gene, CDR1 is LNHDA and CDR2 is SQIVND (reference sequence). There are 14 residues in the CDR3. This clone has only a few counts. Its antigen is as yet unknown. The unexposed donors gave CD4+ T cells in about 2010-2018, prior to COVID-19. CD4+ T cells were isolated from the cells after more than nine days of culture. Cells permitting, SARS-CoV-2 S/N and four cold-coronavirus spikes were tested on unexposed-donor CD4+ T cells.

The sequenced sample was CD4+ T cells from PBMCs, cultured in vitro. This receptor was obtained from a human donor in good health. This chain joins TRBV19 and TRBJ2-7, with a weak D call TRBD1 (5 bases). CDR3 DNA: TGTGCCAGTAGTATCCCAGGGTCGTCCTACGAGCAGTACTTC. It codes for CASSIPGSSYEQYF.